Listed here are 14 T cell receptor beta chains from one sample, sequenced in a study of cytomegalovirus exposure and HLA in healthy donors. Vbeta (60) and Jbeta (13) primers were used in the PCR. Data came from immunoSEQ multiplex PCR; TCRdb stores just in-frame clones and leaves some out. The table shows fewer than 200,000 clones, with approximately 79% occurring only once. Material for sequencing was PBMCs. The receptors shown here come from a man between 40 and 49 years old in good health and CMV-seropositive.

V and J are TRBV9 and TRBJ1-3; D gene unclear. This CDR3 spans 15 amino acids. CDR1 and CDR2 from the germline V gene are SGDLS and YYNGEE. Trimming removed 3 bases from V and 2 bases from J, with 12 bases in between. For the CDR3, the DNA is TGTGCCAGCAGCGCCGGGGTTAACGCTGGAAACACCATATATTTT. This codes for CASSAGVNAGNTIYF.

J is TRBJ2-7 and V is TRBV6-5, with D possibly matching TRBD2 (6 bases). V gave up 5 bases and J gave up 0 bases, with 14 bases separating them. The CDR3 is 15 amino acids. From germline, CDR1 is MNHEY and CDR2 SVGAGI. The CDR3 region has the DNA TGTGCCAGCAGTGGAGGGACGCCGAGCTCCTACGAGCAGTACTTC. The encoded protein is CASSGGTPSSYEQYF.

This clone was counted only a few times. The J gene is TRBJ1-1, the V gene TRBV6-4; 8 bases match TRBD1. V lost 6 bases, J lost 1 base, and 4 bases stayed unmatched. The CDR3 extends over 14 amino acids. Germline CDR1 and CDR2: MRHNA and SNTAGT. This CDR3 is CASRLGQGNTEAFF. CDR3 DNA sequence: TGTGCCAGCAGACTTGGACAGGGGAACACTGAAGCTTTCTTT.

In its sample, this clone was seen once. This sequence joins TRBV20-1 and TRBJ2-3, with TRBD1 matching 7 bases. The CDR3 extends over 10 amino acids. V shed 6 bases, J shed 8 bases, and the junction held 2 bases outside the gene matches. In germline, CDR1 is DFQATT, CDR2 SNEGSKA (reference sequence). The CDR3: CSAPGGTQYF. As DNA, the CDR3 is TGCAGTGCCCCAGGGGGTACGCAGTATTTT.

The CDR3 region has the DNA TGTGCCAGCAGAGGGGGGCAGGGGGCCTACGAGCAGTACTTC. Its protein is CASRGGQGAYEQYF. The genes are TRBV6-6 and TRBJ2-7; perhaps TRBD1 as D (7 bases). This CDR3 has 14 amino acids. V lost 6 bases, J lost 2 bases, and 14 bases lay in between. The germline CDR1 and CDR2 sequences are MNHNY and SVGAGI (reference sequence).

The rearrangement uses TRBV4-2 and TRBJ2-7; 9 nucleotides line up with TRBD2. CDR1 LGHNA and CDR2 YNFKEQ come from the germline V gene. Losses at the gene ends were 3 bases for V and 2 bases for J; bases not matched to a gene: 11. The CDR3 contains 17 residues. DNA for the CDR3: TGTGCCAGCAGCCACGGACTAGCGCTAGCTTTTACCTACGAGCAGTACTTC. Amino acids: CASSHGLALAFTYEQYF.

This chain connects TRBV7-9 to TRBJ1-1; TRBD1 aligns across 10 bases. The CDR3 has 14 amino acids. CDR1 and CDR2 (germline): SEHNR, FQNEAQ (reference sequence). The ends lost 5 bases at V and 6 bases at J; junction bases unmatched: 6. CDR3 in amino acids: CASSPGQGVAEAFF. The CDR3 DNA sequence: TGTGCCAGCAGCCCTGGACAGGGGGTGGCTGAAGCTTTCTTT.

The table lists this clone with a count of one. The chain combines TRBV4-3 with TRBJ2-3; 7 positions agree with TRBD2. Trimming took 4 bases from V and 6 from J; bases not matched to a gene: 4. The CDR3 has 13 amino acids. Germline V gene sequence: CDR1 LGHNA, CDR2 YSLEER. This CDR3 reads CASSRGGADTQYF. DNA of the CDR3: TGCGCCAGCAGCCGGGGGGGAGCGGATACGCAGTATTTT.

The chain employs TRBV18 and TRBJ2-1; 8 nucleotides agree with TRBD1. The V gene's germline CDR1 is KGHSH and CDR2 LQKENI. The CDR3 spans 17 residues. J was trimmed by 8 bases and V by 0 bases; bases with no gene match: 12. CDR3 nucleotide sequence: TGTGCCAGCTCACCACCTTTTGGTTTACAGGGGGTCGATGAGCAGTTCTTC. Translated, it gives CASSPPFGLQGVDEQFF.

A few counts support this clone. The rearrangement links TRBV4-1 to TRBJ2-3; D remains unclear. Germline lookup yields CDR1 MGHRA and CDR2 YSYEKL. The V end was cut by 1 base, the J end by 6 bases, with 11 bases between. The CDR3 is 14 amino acids. The CDR3 region is CASSQAEEIDTQYF. In nucleotides, the CDR3 is TGCGCCAGCAGCCAAGCCGAGGAGATTGATACGCAGTATTTT.

Turning to this clone: A junction boundary mismatches the germline segment, possibly from a read error. The chain recombines TRBV4-1 with TRBJ2-7; the match to TRBD1 covers 9 bases. This CDR3 is 15 amino acids long. Per the germline V gene, CDR1 is MGHRA and CDR2 is YSYEKL. The DNA of the CDR3 is TGCGCCAGCAGCGTCCGGGACAGGGCATCCTTCGAGCAGTACTTC. It encodes CASSVRDRASFEQYF.

This chain connects TRBV7-2 to TRBJ2-7; 8 bases are a match to TRBD1. The CDR3 has 15 amino acids. Germline V CDR1 and CDR2: SGHTA, FQGNSA. Losses at the gene ends were 5 bases for V and 2 bases for J; bases not matched to a gene: 8. The CDR3 loop reads CASSATGTGPYEQYF. The CDR3 DNA sequence: TGTGCCAGCAGCGCCACCGGGACAGGTCCCTACGAGCAGTACTTC.

The V and J genes are TRBV7-9 and TRBJ2-5, with TRBD2 matching 7 bases. CDR1 is SEHNR, CDR2 FQNEAQ, per germline (reference sequence). This CDR3 comprises 14 residues. V gave up 4 bases and J gave up 2 bases; unmatched junction bases: 4. The chain's CDR3 is CASSWGGGQETQYF. The DNA for the CDR3 is TGTGCCAGCAGCTGGGGGGGAGGACAAGAGACCCAGTACTTC.

The chain carries TRBV9 and TRBJ1-2; 7 bases align to TRBD1. V dropped 5 bases and J dropped 4; count of bases not matched to a gene: 14. The CDR3 has 16 residues. CDR1 and CDR2 from the germline V gene are SGDLS and YYNGEE. As DNA, the CDR3 is TGTGCCAGCAGAGCCCAGCCTGGGGACAGCCCCTATGGCTACACCTTC. Translated, it gives CASRAQPGDSPYGYTF.